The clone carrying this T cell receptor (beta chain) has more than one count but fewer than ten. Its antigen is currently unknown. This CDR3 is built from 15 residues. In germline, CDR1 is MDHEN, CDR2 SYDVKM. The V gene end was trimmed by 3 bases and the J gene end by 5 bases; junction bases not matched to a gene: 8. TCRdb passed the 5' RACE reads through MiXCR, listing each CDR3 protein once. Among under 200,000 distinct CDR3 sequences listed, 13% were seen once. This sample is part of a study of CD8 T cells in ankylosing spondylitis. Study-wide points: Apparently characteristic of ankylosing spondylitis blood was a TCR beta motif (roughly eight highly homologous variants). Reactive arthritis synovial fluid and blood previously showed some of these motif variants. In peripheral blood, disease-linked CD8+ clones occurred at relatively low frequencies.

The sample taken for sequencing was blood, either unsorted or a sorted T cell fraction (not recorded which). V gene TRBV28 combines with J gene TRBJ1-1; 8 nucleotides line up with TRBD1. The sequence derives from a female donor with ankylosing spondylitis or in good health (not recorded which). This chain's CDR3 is CASSFHQGAKTEAFF. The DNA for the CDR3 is TGTGCCAGCAGTTTCCATCAGGGGGCCAAAACTGAAGCTTTCTTT.